Described below is a single T cell receptor (beta chain) sequence and its context. These data belong to a study of T cell repertoires in cytomegalovirus infection. CDR3 length: 13 residues. The V gene's germline CDR1 is KGHSH and CDR2 LQKENI. The V segment lost 3 bases and the J segment 7 bases; nucleotides outside the gene matches: 4. TCRdb passed the reads through MiXCR, listing each CDR3 protein once. The table lists around 450,000 distinct CDR3 sequences, approximately 33% of them singletons. The chain combines TRBV18 with TRBJ2-7; 9 bases map to TRBD2. The specimen was PBMCs. This sequence was found in a human donor in good health (CMV status not recorded). Some clones in this sample may be carry-over from other donors' samples. The CDR3 nucleotides read TGTGCCAGCTCACCTAAGACTAGCGGAGAGCAGTACTTC. Its protein is CASSPKTSGEQYF.